The entry that follows covers one TCR beta chain sequence. The data are from a study of cytotoxic CD8 clonotypes in ibrutinib-treated CLL. Trimming cost V 3 bases and J 5 bases, with 14 bases left between them. Germline CDR1 and CDR2: MNHEY and SMNVEV (reference sequence). This CDR3 contains 14 residues. Investigators sought sequencing depths of between 1 in 200,000 and 1 in 1 million T cells. Libraries were prepared by immunoSEQ multiplex PCR; TCRdb keeps only in-frame clonotypes and omits some of them. The data hold about 140,000 clones, with 91% observed a single time. The sample consisted of PBMCs, taken after 12 months of ibrutinib treatment. J is TRBJ2-7 and V is TRBV27, with D perhaps assigned TRBD1 or TRBD2 (5 bases each). The receptor comes from a human donor with chronic lymphocytic leukemia. CDR3 coding DNA: TGTGCCAGCAGTTTGGGCTGGGGGAGCAACGAGCAGTACTTC. This translates into CASSLGWGSNEQYF.